Listed here are 31 T cell receptor beta chains from one sample, sequenced in a study of PD-L1 blockade in urothelial cancer. The sample's time point: peripheral blood 6 weeks after treatment start. Sequencing was performed with immunoSEQ multiplex PCR; in TCRdb, only in-frame clones are kept and a portion is missing. Of fewer than 50,000 clones listed, 75% to 90% are singletons. The sample here was PBMCs, taken around atezolizumab (anti-PD-L1) treatment. Receptors were obtained from a man aged 55 to 70 with urothelial cancer.

This clone was observed a single time. The chain combines TRBV15 with TRBJ1-1; a possible D gene is TRBD1 (5 bases). Germline V gives CDR1 LNHNV, CDR2 YYDKDF (reference sequence). V was pared by 4 bases and J by 2 bases, with 8 bases between. CDR3 length: 13 residues. The CDR3 spells CATSKRGNTEAFF. The CDR3 DNA reads TGTGCCACCAGCAAAAGGGGTAACACTGAAGCTTTCTTT. Filled out from reference TRBV15 and TRBJ1-1, the complete variable domain reads DAMVIQNPRYQVTQFGKPVTLSCSQTLNHNVMYWYQQKSSQAPKLLFHYYDKDFNNEADTPDNFQSRRPNTSFCFLDIRSPGLGDTAMYLCATSKRGNTEAFFGQGTRLTVV.

This clone was detected only once. The V and J genes are TRBV12-5 and TRBJ2-6; D call uncertain. Germline assignment: CDR1 LGHNT and CDR2 FRNRAP. V lost 5 bases and J 2 bases, leaving 13 bases between the germline ends. CDR3 length equals 16 residues. The CDR3 nucleotides are TGTGCTAGTGGTGGTAGAAGTACAGCTGGGGCCAACGTCCTGACTTTC. It specifies CASGGRSTAGANVLTF.

This chain uses TRBV2 with TRBJ1-1, with D possibly being TRBD1 (5 bases). Germline V gene sequence: CDR1 SNHLY, CDR2 FYNNEI. V lost 7 bases to trimming and J lost 1 base, with 13 bases between them. This CDR3 region has 14 residues. The CDR3 region has the DNA TGTGCCAGCAATCACAACAGGCAGAACACTGAAGCTTTCTTT. It is translated as CASNHNRQNTEAFF.

In this sample, this clone turned up once. This chain's CDR3 is CASSSYQGGDSPLHF. The CDR3 DNA reads TGTGCCAGCAGCTCTTACCAAGGGGGCGATTCACCCCTCCACTTT. The chain joins TRBV7-8 to TRBJ1-6, with TRBD1 matching over 7 bases. CDR1 is SGHVS, CDR2 FQNEAQ, per germline. The CDR3 runs 15 residues. J lost 8 bases, V lost 4 bases, and 8 bases had no gene match.

The chain uses TRBV18 and TRBJ1-2; D is unresolved. The germline gives CDR1 KGHSH, CDR2 LQKENI. CDR3 length: 13 residues. V was clipped by 8 bases and J by 6 bases, with 16 bases between them. CDR3 region: CASPSAGSDGYTF. The DNA for the CDR3 is TGTGCCAGCCCTTCAGCGGGAAGTGATGGCTACACCTTC.

The rearrangement uses TRBV5-4 and TRBJ1-2; perhaps TRBD1 as D (5 bases). The CDR3 contains 14 residues. V was clipped by 7 bases and J by 2 bases, with 15 bases between them. The V gene's germline CDR1 is SGHNT and CDR2 YYREEE (reference sequence). The CDR3 loop reads CASFRGGENYGYTF. CDR3 DNA: TGTGCCAGCTTTCGGGGGGGGGAGAACTATGGCTACACCTTC.

The chain combines TRBV19 with TRBJ1-2, with 10 bases that match TRBD1. V lost 5 bases, J lost 6 bases, and 6 bases stayed unmatched. This CDR3 comprises 14 residues. From germline, CDR1 is LNHDA and CDR2 SQIVND (reference sequence). In DNA form, the CDR3 reads TGTGCCAGTAGTTCTACCGGGACAGGGGATGGCTACACCTTC. Protein: CASSSTGTGDGYTF.

The chain is built from TRBV7-2 and TRBJ1-1; unclear D gene. The V gene lost 1 base and the J gene lost 4 bases, with 13 bases spanning the gap. There are 15 residues in the CDR3. CDR1 and CDR2 (germline): SGHTA, FQGNSA. The CDR3 sequence is CASSLGNPRGTEAFF. CDR3 sequence (DNA): TGTGCCAGCAGCTTAGGGAACCCGCGAGGCACTGAAGCTTTCTTT.

This clone has more than one count but fewer than ten. The rearrangement uses TRBV6-5 and TRBJ1-6; 8 nucleotides match TRBD1. Trimming at V came to 4 bases and at J to 10 bases, leaving 9 bases not matched to a gene. The CDR3 consists of 15 residues. Germline-derived CDR1 and CDR2 are MNHEY and SVGAGI. The CDR3 reads CASSSGQGRGSPLHF. The CDR3 DNA reads as TGTGCCAGCAGTTCCGGACAGGGTAGAGGATCACCCCTCCACTTT.

The rearrangement joins TRBV5-5 to TRBJ1-4; TRBD1 matches at 8 bases. J was trimmed by 15 bases and V by 4 bases; bases with no gene match: 17. CDR1 and CDR2 (germline): SGHKS, YYEKEE (reference sequence). The CDR3 runs 15 residues. CDR3 DNA: TGTGCCAGCAGCACCTTAGACAGGGGCATTAGTTCGGTGTTTTTT. It translates to CASSTLDRGISSVFF.

This sequence joins TRBV27 and TRBJ1-2; D is perhaps TRBD1 (5 bases). Germline CDR1 and CDR2: MNHEY and SMNVEV (reference sequence). Between the trimmed V and J ends, which lost 5 bases and 4 bases, there was a span of 11 bases. The CDR3 runs 13 residues. CDR3 sequence: CASSTRGVYGYTF. The CDR3 region has the DNA TGTGCCAGCAGTACCCGGGGGGTCTATGGCTACACCTTC.

This chain joins TRBV5-5 and TRBJ2-3, with TRBD1 matching over 8 bases. This CDR3 contains 15 residues. V shed 4 bases, J shed 2 bases, and the junction held 6 bases outside the gene matches. Germline CDR1 is SGHKS and CDR2 is YYEKEE (reference sequence). For the CDR3, the DNA is TGTGCCAGCAGCGTGACAGGGGCCCCCACAGATACGCAGTATTTT. Translated, it gives CASSVTGAPTDTQYF. Looking up the rest from reference TRBV5-5 and TRBJ2-3 gives the full variable domain: DAGVTQSPTHLIKTRGQQVTLRCSPISGHKSVSWYQQVLGQGPQFIFQYYEKEERGRGNFPDRFSARQFPNYSSELNVNALLLGDSALYLCASSVTGAPTDTQYFGPGTRLTVL.

The chain couples TRBV10-3 to TRBJ2-3, with a possible D match to TRBD1 (5 bases). This CDR3 contains 16 residues. The V end was cut by 2 bases, the J end by 2 bases, with 14 bases between. CDR1 and CDR2 (germline): ENHRY, SYGVKD. The CDR3 coding sequence is TGTGCCATCAGTGAGGGTACAGGCAGATCCACAGATACGCAGTATTTT. Its translation is CAISEGTGRSTDTQYF.

V and J are TRBV7-9 and TRBJ2-3, with TRBD2 matching over 9 bases. The V gene end was trimmed by 2 bases and the J gene end by 6 bases; junction bases not matched to a gene: 9. Looked up from germline, CDR1 is SEHNR and CDR2 is FQNEAQ (reference sequence). The CDR3 is made up of 16 amino acids. For the CDR3, the DNA is TGTGCCAGCAGCTTATATAGCGGGGGTTCTTTTGATACGCAGTATTTT. Translating it yields CASSLYSGGSFDTQYF.

The chain links TRBV28 to TRBJ2-2; TRBD1 is a possible D gene (6 bases). Between the trimmed V and J ends, which lost 3 bases and 0 bases, there was a span of 8 bases. The CDR3 sequence is 15 residues long. The V gene's germline CDR1 is MDHEN and CDR2 SYDVKM. The CDR3 reads CASSFAGANTGELFF. The CDR3 coding sequence is TGTGCCAGCAGTTTTGCAGGGGCGAACACCGGGGAGCTGTTTTTT.

This clone was picked up one time. The V gene is TRBV30, the J gene TRBJ1-5; 7 nucleotides line up with TRBD1. This CDR3 contains 16 residues. In germline, CDR1 is GTSNPN, CDR2 SVGIG (reference sequence). V gave up 5 bases and J gave up 13 bases; unmatched junction bases: 23. The CDR3 DNA reads TGTGCCTGGGGTGGACGGGGCAGGGGGAAGAATAAGGCACAGCATTTT. It yields the protein CAWGGRGRGKNKAQHF.

The chain joins TRBV5-1 to TRBJ2-7; perhaps TRBD2 as D (6 bases). The CDR3 extends over 15 amino acids. V lost 2 bases, J lost 7 bases, and 19 bases lay in between. Germline CDR1 is SGHRS and CDR2 is YFSETQ. CDR3 coding DNA: TGCGCCAGCAGCTTCGACGGCAACGTCGCGGGAGAGCAGTACTTC. It is translated as CASSFDGNVAGEQYF. The whole variable domain, filled in from reference TRBV5-1 and TRBJ2-7, reads KAGVTQTPRYLIKTRGQQVTLSCSPISGHRSVSWYQQTPGQGLQFLFEYFSETQRNKGNFPGRFSGRQFSNSRSEMNVSTLELGDSALYLCASSFDGNVAGEQYFGPGTRLTVT.

This clone appeared a single time. The genes are TRBV2 and TRBJ1-5; the D is unclear. Germline CDR1 and CDR2: SNHLY and FYNNEI. The CDR3 loop spans 13 amino acids. Trimming left V 6 bases short and J 2 bases short, with 8 bases between. CDR3 in amino acids: CASRRERNQPQHF. The CDR3 DNA reads TGTGCCAGCAGACGGGAGCGCAATCAGCCCCAGCATTTT.

This clone has only one observation. The chain recombines TRBV5-1 with TRBJ2-2; 8 bases are a match to TRBD1. The V and J ends lost 4 bases and 4 bases, in that order; junction bases with no gene match: 6. CDR3 length: 15 residues. The germline V gene encodes CDR1 SGHRS and CDR2 YFSETQ. For the CDR3, the DNA is TGCGCCAGCAGCCACGACAGGGGAAGCACCGGGGAGCTGTTTTTT. Its protein is CASSHDRGSTGELFF.

The chain joins TRBV6-5 to TRBJ1-2, with 11 bases identical to TRBD1. The germline gives CDR1 MNHEY, CDR2 SVGAGI. This CDR3 contains 14 residues. The trim removed 7 bases at V and 8 bases at J, leaving 9 bases unmatched. CDR3 protein: CASTRGQGVLGYTF. CDR3 sequence (DNA): TGTGCCAGCACCAGGGGACAGGGGGTTCTGGGCTACACCTTC.

The chain links TRBV2 to TRBJ2-7; TRBD1 might be the D (5 bases). The CDR3 has 13 amino acids. The germline V gene has CDR1 SNHLY and CDR2 FYNNEI. V was shortened by 4 bases and J by 3 bases, with 10 bases between the two germline ends. CDR3 sequence (DNA): TGTGCCAGCAGTGCGAATAGGGGCTACGAGCAGTACTTC. It codes for CASSANRGYEQYF.

The CDR3 loop is CASSLAYGLQEQFF. Here the CDR3 DNA reads TGTGCCAGCAGCTTAGCGTATGGTCTCCAGGAGCAGTTCTTC. V usage is TRBV7-2 and J usage is TRBJ2-1; D is undetermined. CDR3 length equals 14 residues. V was clipped by 0 bases and J by 10 bases, with 13 bases between them. The germline V gene has CDR1 SGHTA and CDR2 FQGNSA.

J is TRBJ2-1 and V is TRBV19; D may be TRBD1 (6 bases). V was pared by 5 bases and J by 3 bases, with 11 bases between. This CDR3 spans 14 amino acids. Germline assignment: CDR1 LNHDA and CDR2 SQIVND (reference sequence). The CDR3 DNA sequence: TGTGCCAGTAGTCAGGGACAAAACTACAATGAGCAGTTCTTC. Translation: CASSQGQNYNEQFF.

The V gene is TRBV5-1, the J gene TRBJ1-1, with 10 bases identical to TRBD1. The CDR3 contains 15 residues. From germline, CDR1 is SGHRS and CDR2 YFSETQ. The trim removed 3 bases at V and 8 bases at J, leaving 10 bases unmatched. CDR3 sequence: CASSSGTGAVLEAFF. CDR3 bases: TGCGCCAGCAGCTCCGGGACAGGGGCGGTCTTAGAAGCTTTCTTT.

This sequence joins TRBV18 and TRBJ2-5; the D gene is possibly TRBD1 (5 bases). Per the germline V gene, CDR1 is KGHSH and CDR2 is LQKENI. Trimming shortened V by 3 bases and J by 4 bases, and 9 bases separated the two germline ends. CDR3 length: 13 amino acids. CDR3 sequence reads: CASSPIRAETQYF. The CDR3 DNA is TGTGCCAGCTCACCGATCAGGGCAGAGACCCAGTACTTC.

CDR3 bases: TGCGCCAGCAGTAGCGGGAGCCAACAAGAGACCCAGTACTTC. Translation gives CASSSGSQQETQYF. J is TRBJ2-5 and V is TRBV5-1; TRBD2 matches at 9 bases. Germline V gene data show CDR1 as SGHRS and CDR2 as YFSETQ. CDR3 size: 14 residues. V dropped 5 bases and J dropped 2; count of bases not matched to a gene: 4.

The V call is TRBV19, the J call TRBJ1-1, with 9 bases fitting TRBD1. V was clipped by 5 bases and J by 1 base; unmatched bases: 11. The germline gives CDR1 LNHDA, CDR2 SQIVND (reference sequence). The CDR3 is 17 amino acids. CDR3 sequence reads: CASSATGTGSRNTEAFF. The CDR3 DNA follows: TGTGCCAGTAGTGCTACCGGGACAGGGAGCCGGAACACTGAAGCTTTCTTT.

The rearrangement uses TRBV2 and TRBJ1-6, with 7 bases fitting TRBD1. The junction had 9 bases not matched to a gene; V was cut back by 7 bases and J by 0 bases. CDR3 length: 17 amino acids. Germline V gene lookup returns CDR1 SNHLY and CDR2 FYNNEI. The CDR3 spells CASTPDRLSSYNSPLHF. In nucleotides, the CDR3 is TGTGCCAGCACCCCGGACAGGCTCAGCTCCTATAATTCACCCCTCCACTTT.

The CDR3, as DNA: TGTGCCAGCAGCCAGGCCCCCCGCTACGAGCAGTACTTC. Protein sequence: CASSQAPRYEQYF. This chain uses TRBV9 with TRBJ2-7; D call uncertain. Germline CDR1 SGDLS, CDR2 YYNGEE. The CDR3 is made up of 13 amino acids. V dropped 4 bases and J dropped 3 bases, with 11 bases sitting between them.

The V call is TRBV19, the J call TRBJ1-5; a weak D match, TRBD1 (6 bases). CDR1 and CDR2 (germline): LNHDA, SQIVND (reference sequence). Trimming stripped 1 base from V and 4 bases from J, with 14 bases between. The CDR3 contains 16 residues. CDR3 sequence reads: CASSIGPRTVNQPQHF. The CDR3 DNA reads as TGTGCCAGTAGTATAGGGCCACGGACAGTTAATCAGCCCCAGCATTTT.

The J gene is TRBJ1-2, the V gene TRBV15; 7 bases fit TRBD1. CDR3 size: 14 residues. The germline V gene encodes CDR1 LNHNV and CDR2 YYDKDF (reference sequence). J lost 5 bases, V lost 0 bases, and 3 bases had no gene match. In DNA form, the CDR3 reads TGTGCCACCAGCAGAGATGGACAGGTTTATGGCTACACCTTC. This codes for CATSRDGQVYGYTF.